The clone carrying this T cell receptor (beta chain) occurred a few times. TCRdb used MiXCR to reprocess the 5' RACE reads, holding one entry per CDR3 protein. Among about 280,000 distinct CDR3 sequences, around 20% were seen once, and the ten largest hold around 8%. These data belong to a study of CD8 T cells in ankylosing spondylitis. The sequenced sample was blood, either unsorted or a sorted T cell fraction (not recorded which). This clonotype was sampled from a male donor with ankylosing spondylitis or in good health (not recorded which).

The CDR3 nucleotides are TGCAGCGCTGCGGTAGGGTTGGACTATGGCTACACCTTC. This encodes CSAAVGLDYGYTF. This chain joins TRBV29-1 and TRBJ1-2, with D uncertain. Germline lookup yields CDR1 SQVTM and CDR2 ANQGSEA. The CDR3 spans 13 residues. V was clipped by 7 bases and J by 3 bases, with 15 bases between them.